Following are 26 T cell receptor beta chains from one sample sequenced in a study of cytomegalovirus exposure and HLA in healthy donors. Researchers ran the PCR with 60 Vbeta and 13 Jbeta primers. Measured with immunoSEQ multiplex PCR; TCRdb has only the in-frame clones, and not every one. The sample includes about 90,000 clones, about three quarters of them seen just once. Sequencing was done on a sample of PBMCs. The receptors stem from a woman between 40 and 50 years old in good health and CMV-seropositive.

The rearrangement uses TRBV28 and TRBJ2-1, with TRBD2 identical over 8 bases. V gave up 5 bases and J gave up 8 bases; unmatched junction bases: 2. Per germline, CDR1 MDHEN and CDR2 SYDVKM. This CDR3 has 12 residues. CDR3 region: CASSGTRYEQFF. In nucleotides, the CDR3 is TGTGCCAGCAGTGGGACTAGATATGAGCAGTTCTTC. The full variable domain, completed using reference TRBV28 and TRBJ2-1, is DVKVTQSSRYLVKRTGEKVFLECVQDMDHENMFWYRQDPGLGLRLIYFSYDVKMKEKGDIPEGYSVSREKKERFSLILESASTNQTSMYLCASSGTRYEQFFGPGTRLTVL.

Comments on this clone: At one boundary the junction diverges from the germline segment, which might be a read error. The chain employs TRBV7-9 and TRBJ2-2; TRBD2 aligns across 8 bases. Germline assignment: CDR1 SEHNR and CDR2 FQNEAQ (reference sequence). The CDR3 contains 18 residues. In DNA, the CDR3 is TGTTCCAGCAGCTTAAAGGTTCGGGTAGCGGGAACTACCGGGGAGCTGTTTTTT. Its translation is CSSSLKVRVAGTTGELFF. Based on the CDR3 plus reference TRBV7-9 and TRBJ2-2, the full variable domain is DTGVSQNPRHKITKRGQNVTFRCDPISEHNRLYWYRQTLGQGPEFLTYFQNEAQLEKSRLLSDRFSAERPKGSFSTLEIQRTEQGDSAMYLCSSSLKVRVAGTTGELFFGEGSRLTVL.

This clone was recorded a few times. Because the CDR3's place on the DNA is in doubt, the DNA is left out and the CDR3 is given as listed by TCRdb. The chain employs TRBV28 and TRBJ1-5; TRBD1, the table's D call, was not compared with the DNA. From germline, CDR1 is MDHEN and CDR2 SYDVKM. The CDR3 is 13 residues long, counting both termini. This CDR3 reads CASAGTGILAQHF.

In this sample, this clone turned up once. V gene TRBV29-1 combines with J gene TRBJ2-7; D unresolved. The CDR3 totals 12 residues. The V end lost 4 bases, the J end lost 2 bases, and 9 bases lay between the germline ends. Germline CDR1 is SQVTM and CDR2 is ANQGSEA. This CDR3 reads CSVGPDTYEQYF. The CDR3 region has the DNA TGCAGCGTTGGTCCAGACACCTACGAGCAGTACTTC.

The chain employs TRBV4-2 and TRBJ2-1; TRBD2 is a possible D gene (6 bases). The CDR3 is 17 amino acids. V was cut by 0 bases and J by 6 bases, with 18 bases left in between. Germline CDR1 is LGHNA and CDR2 is YNFKEQ. CDR3 sequence: CASSQDPGTQETNEQFF. In DNA, the CDR3 is TGTGCCAGCAGCCAAGATCCGGGGACTCAGGAGACCAATGAGCAGTTCTTC.

This rearrangement joins TRBV21-1 to TRBJ2-3; TRBD1 was called by the table and not checked on the DNA. TRBV21-1 is given as a pseudogene. This CDR3 contains 17 residues. CDR3 in amino acids: CASSKARSGQGTDTQYF. DNA for the CDR3: TGTGCCAGCAGCAAAGCCCGATCGGGACAAGGCACAGATACGCAGTATTTT.

The rearrangement links TRBV19 to TRBJ2-7; D may be TRBD2 (6 bases). The CDR3 is 14 amino acids. V was clipped by 6 bases and J by 4 bases, with 16 bases between them. The germline CDR1 and CDR2 sequences are LNHDA and SQIVND (reference sequence). The CDR3 nucleotides are TGTGCCAGTAGCCCGACGGGGGAAAGATACGAGCAGTACTTC. Protein product: CASSPTGERYEQYF.

V usage is TRBV27 and J usage is TRBJ2-2, with 7 bases lining up with TRBD2. Losses at the gene ends were 3 bases for V and 0 bases for J; bases not matched to a gene: 4. CDR3 length equals 16 residues. Germline V gene data show CDR1 as MNHEY and CDR2 as SMNVEV (reference sequence). The CDR3 DNA sequence: TGTGCCAGCAGTTTCCGCGGGAGTTCGAACACCGGGGAGCTGTTTTTT. Residues: CASSFRGSSNTGELFF.

This sequence joins TRBV18 and TRBJ2-1; D is ambiguous. V lost 2 bases and J lost 1, with 6 bases in between. The CDR3 totals 14 residues. The V gene's germline CDR1 is KGHSH and CDR2 LQKENI. The CDR3 region is CASSPADSYNEQFF. The CDR3 coding sequence is TGTGCCAGCTCACCAGCGGATTCCTACAATGAGCAGTTCTTC.

This clone was seen many times. The chain uses TRBV6-5 and TRBJ1-2; perhaps TRBD1 as D (5 bases). The CDR3 runs 12 residues. Trimming stripped 3 bases from V and 8 bases from J, with 10 bases between. From germline, CDR1 is MNHEY and CDR2 SVGAGI. CDR3 nucleotide sequence: TGTGCCAGCAGTTATGGAGGGGAGGGCTACACCTTC. Protein product: CASSYGGEGYTF.

This clone was counted a single time. The rearrangement joins TRBV5-1 to TRBJ2-5; D is perhaps TRBD2 (5 bases). This CDR3 comprises 14 residues. Germline V gene data show CDR1 as SGHRS and CDR2 as YFSETQ. V was shortened by 5 bases and J by 1 base, with 12 bases between the two germline ends. CDR3 nucleotide sequence: TGCGCCAGCAGGTTTCAGGAGGTCCAAGAGACCCAGTACTTC. This sequence encodes CASRFQEVQETQYF.

The count of this clone is one. V gene TRBV28 combines with J gene TRBJ1-6, with 12 bases lining up with TRBD1. Germline V gene lookup returns CDR1 MDHEN and CDR2 SYDVKM. V gave up 6 bases and J gave up 14 bases; unmatched junction bases: 8. CDR3 size: 14 residues. Here the CDR3 reads CASRGTGGLTTLHF. The CDR3 region has the DNA TGTGCCAGCAGGGGGACAGGGGGCCTTACTACCCTCCACTTT.

The chain carries TRBV5-8 and TRBJ2-3; no clear D gene. The CDR3 extends over 13 amino acids. V lost 1 base and J lost 5, with 8 bases in between. The germline V gene has CDR1 SGHTS and CDR2 YDEGEE. The CDR3 loop reads CASSLTYLDTQYF. The CDR3 nucleotides read TGTGCCAGCAGCTTGACTTACTTAGATACGCAGTATTTT.

The V call is TRBV6-5, the J call TRBJ1-1; 7 nucleotides line up with TRBD1. The length of the CDR3 is 12 residues. Unmatched junction bases numbered 2, after V lost 7 bases and J lost 3 bases. Germline CDR1 is MNHEY and CDR2 is SVGAGI. The CDR3 bases are TGTGCCAGCAAAGACAGGGACACTGAAGCTTTCTTT. Protein sequence: CASKDRDTEAFF.

V is TRBV28 and J is TRBJ2-3, with 9 bases lining up with TRBD2. Per germline, CDR1 MDHEN and CDR2 SYDVKM. Unmatched junction bases numbered 5, after V lost 3 bases and J lost 1 base. The CDR3 spans 16 residues. The CDR3 nucleotides read TGTGCCAGCAGTTTGGGGCGGACTAGCGGCACAGATACGCAGTATTTT. Translation gives CASSLGRTSGTDTQYF.

The rearrangement links TRBV18 to TRBJ2-1, with D possibly matching TRBD1 (6 bases). From germline, CDR1 is KGHSH and CDR2 LQKENI. The CDR3 length is 15 residues. Trimming shortened V by 6 bases and J by 1 base, and 13 bases separated the two germline ends. The CDR3 DNA follows: TGTGCCAGCTCTCAACAGGGCGGATCCTACAATGAGCAGTTCTTC. Amino acids: CASSQQGGSYNEQFF. The entire variable domain, with the rest obtained from reference TRBV18 and TRBJ2-1, is as follows: NAGVMQNPRHLVRRRGQEARLRCSPMKGHSHVYWYRQLPEEGLKFMVYLQKENIIDESGMPKERFSAEFPKEGPSILRIQQVVRGDSAAYFCASSQQGGSYNEQFFGPGTRLTVL.

The chain joins TRBV2 to TRBJ2-3; 8 nucleotides line up with TRBD2. This CDR3 has 15 residues. J gave up 2 bases and V 3 bases, and 4 bases lay outside the gene matches. Germline-derived CDR1 and CDR2 are SNHLY and FYNNEI. The CDR3 is CASSEASGFTDTQYF. The CDR3 DNA is TGTGCCAGCAGTGAGGCTAGCGGGTTCACAGATACGCAGTATTTT.

This clone was observed a handful of times. This rearrangement joins TRBV6-5 to TRBJ2-5; TRBD2 might be the D (6 bases). V lost 7 bases, J lost 3 bases, and 12 bases lay in between. The germline gives CDR1 MNHEY, CDR2 SVGAGI. This CDR3 region has 13 residues. The CDR3 is CASNPAGKETQYF. Here the CDR3 DNA reads TGTGCCAGCAATCCCGCGGGGAAAGAGACCCAGTACTTC.

The V and J genes are TRBV23-1 and TRBJ1-1, with unresolved D. TRBV23-1 is noted as an ORF with a role that remains uncertain. V lost 4 bases and J lost 4, with 4 bases in between. The CDR3 runs 11 residues. CDR3 DNA: TGCGCCAGCAGTCTTCTCACTGAAGCTTTCTTT. As protein: CASSLLTEAFF.

The chain employs TRBV6-6 and TRBJ2-1; 9 nucleotides line up with TRBD2. Per the germline V gene, CDR1 is MNHNY and CDR2 is SVGAGI (reference sequence). V trimming: 6 bases; J trimming: 1 base; junction bases outside the gene matches: 4. This CDR3 has 15 residues. The CDR3 region has the DNA TGTGCCAGCAGAAGACTAGCGGTTTCCTACAATGAGCAGTTCTTC. Protein: CASRRLAVSYNEQFF.

The sample holds one count of this clone. This chain uses TRBV5-4 with TRBJ1-1; D uncertain. Germline V CDR1 and CDR2: SGHNT, YYREEE (reference sequence). This CDR3 has 16 residues. The germline V and J ends were trimmed by 3 bases and 1 base, with 16 bases remaining between them. Written as DNA, the CDR3 is TGTGCCAGCAGCTCCCCCCCCCGGGGTGGGAACACTGAAGCTTTCTTT. Its translation: CASSSPPRGGNTEAFF.

Note on this clone: Other DNA sequences of this sample code for an identical CDR3. The V call is TRBV2, the J call TRBJ2-5; no firm D call. The CDR3 length is 12 residues. Per the germline V gene, CDR1 is SNHLY and CDR2 is FYNNEI. Trimming pared 3 bases from V and 3 bases from J, leaving 5 bases between. This CDR3 reads CASSEAEETQYF. The CDR3 bases are TGTGCCAGCAGTGAGGCTGAAGAGACCCAGTACTTC.

The CDR3 loop reads CASSQDRRGVGYTF. The CDR3 nucleotides read TGTGCCAGCAGCCAAGATCGCCGCGGAGTTGGCTACACCTTC. The V call is TRBV14, the J call TRBJ1-2; no clear D gene. Looked up from germline, CDR1 is SGHDN and CDR2 is FVKESK. The CDR3 is 14 residues long. V was cut by 0 bases and J by 7 bases, with 12 bases left in between.

J is TRBJ2-7 and V is TRBV28; 8 nucleotides line up with TRBD2. Germline CDR1 reads MDHEN; CDR2 reads SYDVKM. Trimming cost V 5 bases and J 2 bases; bases outside gene matches: 23. This CDR3 contains 20 residues. The DNA of the CDR3 is TGTGCCAGCAGTCCCCTGAAAAACAGGGACCTGCTAGCGGGTACCTACGAGCAGTACTTC. Translation: CASSPLKNRDLLAGTYEQYF.

This clone turned up a few times. This chain uses TRBV27 with TRBJ2-6; the match to TRBD1 covers 9 bases. Per germline, CDR1 MNHEY and CDR2 SMNVEV (reference sequence). The length of the CDR3 is 16 residues. Trimming removed 6 bases from V and 0 bases from J; junction bases left unmatched: 3. The CDR3 sequence: CASRPTGGSGANVLTF. CDR3 DNA: TGTGCCAGCAGGCCGACAGGGGGCTCTGGGGCCAACGTCCTGACTTTC.

This clone was seen only once. The chain joins TRBV11-3 to TRBJ2-2; 8 bases align to TRBD2. This CDR3 has 17 amino acids. Looked up from germline, CDR1 is SGHNT and CDR2 is YENEEA. Germline trimming cut 1 base from V and 5 bases from J; bases unmatched to any gene: 9. The chain's CDR3 is CASSLGIGAGETGELFF. In DNA form, the CDR3 reads TGTGCCAGCAGCTTAGGAATAGGAGCGGGAGAAACCGGGGAGCTGTTTTTT.